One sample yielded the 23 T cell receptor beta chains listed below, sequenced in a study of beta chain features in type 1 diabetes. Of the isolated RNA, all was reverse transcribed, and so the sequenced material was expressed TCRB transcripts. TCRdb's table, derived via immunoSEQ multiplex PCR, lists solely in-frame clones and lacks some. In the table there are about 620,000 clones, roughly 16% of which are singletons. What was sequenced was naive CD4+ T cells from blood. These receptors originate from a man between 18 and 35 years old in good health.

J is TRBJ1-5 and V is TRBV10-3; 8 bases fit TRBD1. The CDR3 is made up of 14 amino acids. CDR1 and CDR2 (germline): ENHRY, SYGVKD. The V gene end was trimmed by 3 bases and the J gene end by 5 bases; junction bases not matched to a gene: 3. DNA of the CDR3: TGTGCCATCAGTGATCCCAGGGGGCATCAGCCCCAGCATTTT. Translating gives CAISDPRGHQPQHF.

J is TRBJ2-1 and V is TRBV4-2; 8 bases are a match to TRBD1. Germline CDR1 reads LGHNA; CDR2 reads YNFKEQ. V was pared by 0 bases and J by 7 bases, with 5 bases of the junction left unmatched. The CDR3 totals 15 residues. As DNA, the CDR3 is TGTGCCAGCAGCCAAGACAGGGGGCGCGTGAATGAGCAGTTCTTC. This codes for CASSQDRGRVNEQFF.

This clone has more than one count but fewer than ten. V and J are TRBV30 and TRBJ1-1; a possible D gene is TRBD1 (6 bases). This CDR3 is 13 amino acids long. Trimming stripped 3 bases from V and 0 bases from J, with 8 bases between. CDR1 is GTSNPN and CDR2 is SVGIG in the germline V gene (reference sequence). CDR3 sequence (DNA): TGTGCCTGGAGCAGGGGATTGAACACTGAAGCTTTCTTT. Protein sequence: CAWSRGLNTEAFF.

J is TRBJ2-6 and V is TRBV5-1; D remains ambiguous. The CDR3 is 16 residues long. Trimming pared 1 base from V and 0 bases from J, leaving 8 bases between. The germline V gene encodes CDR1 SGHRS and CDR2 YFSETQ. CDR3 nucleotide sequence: TGCGCCAGCAGCTTGTCCGGCCCCTCTGGGGCCAACGTCCTGACTTTC. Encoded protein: CASSLSGPSGANVLTF. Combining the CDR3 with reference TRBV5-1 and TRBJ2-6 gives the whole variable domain KAGVTQTPRYLIKTRGQQVTLSCSPISGHRSVSWYQQTPGQGLQFLFEYFSETQRNKGNFPGRFSGRQFSNSRSEMNVSTLELGDSALYLCASSLSGPSGANVLTFGAGSRLTVL.

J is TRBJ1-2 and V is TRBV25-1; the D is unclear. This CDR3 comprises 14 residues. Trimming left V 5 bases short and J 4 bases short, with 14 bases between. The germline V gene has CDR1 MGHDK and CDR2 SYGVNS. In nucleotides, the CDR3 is TGTGCCAGCAGTAGCCACCGGGGTGGCTATGGCTACACCTTC. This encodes CASSSHRGGYGYTF.

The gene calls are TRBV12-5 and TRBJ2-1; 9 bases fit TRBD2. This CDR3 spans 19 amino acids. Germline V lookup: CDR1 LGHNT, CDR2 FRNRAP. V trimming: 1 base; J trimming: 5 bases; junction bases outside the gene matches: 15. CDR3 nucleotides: TGTGCTAGTGGTTTGGGCGAAGGGCGCGGGAGGGCCGGGAACAATGAGCAGTTCTTC. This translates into CASGLGEGRGRAGNNEQFF.

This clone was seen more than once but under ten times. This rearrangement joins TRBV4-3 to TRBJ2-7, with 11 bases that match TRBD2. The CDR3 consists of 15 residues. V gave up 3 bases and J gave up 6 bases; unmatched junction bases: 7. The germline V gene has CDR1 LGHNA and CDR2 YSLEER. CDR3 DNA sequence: TGCGCCAGCAGCCATCTAGGGCTAGCGGGAGGCGAGCAGTACTTC. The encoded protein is CASSHLGLAGGEQYF.

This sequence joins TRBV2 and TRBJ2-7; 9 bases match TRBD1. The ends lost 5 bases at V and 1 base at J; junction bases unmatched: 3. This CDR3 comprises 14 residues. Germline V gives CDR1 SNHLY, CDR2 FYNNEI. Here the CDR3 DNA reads TGTGCCAGCAGTTCCGGGACAGGGTCCTACGAGCAGTACTTC. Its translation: CASSSGTGSYEQYF.

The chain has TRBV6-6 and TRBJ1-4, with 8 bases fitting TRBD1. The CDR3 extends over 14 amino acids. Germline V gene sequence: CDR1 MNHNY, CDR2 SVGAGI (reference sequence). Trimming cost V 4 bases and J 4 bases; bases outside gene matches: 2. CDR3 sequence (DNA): TGTGCCAGCAGTTGGGACAGGTATAATGAAAAACTGTTTTTT. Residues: CASSWDRYNEKLFF.

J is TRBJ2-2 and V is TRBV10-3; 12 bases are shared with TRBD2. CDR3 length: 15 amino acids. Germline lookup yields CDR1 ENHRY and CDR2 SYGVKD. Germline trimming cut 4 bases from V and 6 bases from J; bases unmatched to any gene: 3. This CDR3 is CAISVTSGGSGELFF. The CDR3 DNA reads TGTGCCATCAGTGTGACTAGCGGGGGCTCCGGGGAGCTGTTTTTT.

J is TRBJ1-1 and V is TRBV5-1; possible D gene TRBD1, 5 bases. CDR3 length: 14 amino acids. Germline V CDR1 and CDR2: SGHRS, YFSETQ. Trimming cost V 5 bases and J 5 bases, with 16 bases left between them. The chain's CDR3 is CASRRAGSGTEAFF. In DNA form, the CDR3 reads TGCGCCAGCAGGAGGGCAGGGTCGGGTACTGAAGCTTTCTTT.

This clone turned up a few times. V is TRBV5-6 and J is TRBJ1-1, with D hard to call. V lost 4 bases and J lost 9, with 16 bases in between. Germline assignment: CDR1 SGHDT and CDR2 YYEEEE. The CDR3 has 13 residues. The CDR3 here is CASSILVGRKAFF. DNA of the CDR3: TGTGCCAGCAGCATCCTCGTTGGGAGAAAAGCTTTCTTT.

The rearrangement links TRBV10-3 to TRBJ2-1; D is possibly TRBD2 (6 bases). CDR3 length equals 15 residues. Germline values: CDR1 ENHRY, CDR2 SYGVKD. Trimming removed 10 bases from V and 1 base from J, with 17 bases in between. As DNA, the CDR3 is TGTGCCACCGTGAGCGGAGGGAGTTCCTACAATGAGCAGTTCTTC. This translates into CATVSGGSSYNEQFF.

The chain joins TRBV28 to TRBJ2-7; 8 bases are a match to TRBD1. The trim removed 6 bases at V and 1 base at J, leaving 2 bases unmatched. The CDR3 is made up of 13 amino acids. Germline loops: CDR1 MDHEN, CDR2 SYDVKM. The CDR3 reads CASRTGVSYEQYF. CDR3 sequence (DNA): TGTGCCAGCAGGACAGGGGTTTCCTACGAGCAGTACTTC.

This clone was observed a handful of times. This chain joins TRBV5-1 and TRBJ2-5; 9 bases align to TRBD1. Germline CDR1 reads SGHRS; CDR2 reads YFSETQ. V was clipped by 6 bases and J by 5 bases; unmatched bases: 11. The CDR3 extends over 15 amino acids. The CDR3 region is CASISTGGAKETQYF. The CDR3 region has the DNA TGCGCCAGCATCTCTACAGGGGGCGCGAAGGAGACCCAGTACTTC.

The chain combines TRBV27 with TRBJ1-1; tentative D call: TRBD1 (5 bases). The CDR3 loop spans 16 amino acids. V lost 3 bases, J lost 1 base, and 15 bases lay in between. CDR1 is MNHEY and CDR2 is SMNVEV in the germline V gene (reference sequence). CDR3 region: CASSFDSFAANTEAFF. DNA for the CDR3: TGTGCCAGCAGTTTCGACAGTTTTGCTGCGAACACTGAAGCTTTCTTT.

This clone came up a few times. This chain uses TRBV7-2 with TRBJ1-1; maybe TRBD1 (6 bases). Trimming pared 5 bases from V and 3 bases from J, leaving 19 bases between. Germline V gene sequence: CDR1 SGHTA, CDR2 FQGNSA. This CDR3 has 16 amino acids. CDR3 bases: TGTGCCAGCAGCCCCCGACAGGAATCGGCGGACACTGAAGCTTTCTTT. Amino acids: CASSPRQESADTEAFF.

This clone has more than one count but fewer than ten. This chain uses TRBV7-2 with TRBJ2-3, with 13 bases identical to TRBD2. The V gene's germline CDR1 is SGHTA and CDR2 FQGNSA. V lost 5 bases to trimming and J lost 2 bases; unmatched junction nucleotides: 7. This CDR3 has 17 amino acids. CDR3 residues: CASSREGLAGYTDTQYF. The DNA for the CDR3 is TGTGCCAGCAGCCGTGAGGGACTAGCGGGGTACACAGATACGCAGTATTTT.

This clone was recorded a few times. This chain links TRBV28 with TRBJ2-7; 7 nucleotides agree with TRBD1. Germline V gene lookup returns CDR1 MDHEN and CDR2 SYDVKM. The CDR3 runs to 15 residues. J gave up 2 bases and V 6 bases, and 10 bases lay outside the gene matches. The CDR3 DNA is TGTGCCAGCAGGGGGTCTGGGACAGCGACCTACGAGCAGTACTTC. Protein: CASRGSGTATYEQYF.

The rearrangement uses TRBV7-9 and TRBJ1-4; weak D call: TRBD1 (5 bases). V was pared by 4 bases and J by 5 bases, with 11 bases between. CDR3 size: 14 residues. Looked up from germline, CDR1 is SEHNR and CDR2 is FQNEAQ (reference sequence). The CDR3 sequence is CASSYDSLNEKLFF. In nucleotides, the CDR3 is TGTGCCAGCAGCTACGACAGCCTGAATGAAAAACTGTTTTTT.

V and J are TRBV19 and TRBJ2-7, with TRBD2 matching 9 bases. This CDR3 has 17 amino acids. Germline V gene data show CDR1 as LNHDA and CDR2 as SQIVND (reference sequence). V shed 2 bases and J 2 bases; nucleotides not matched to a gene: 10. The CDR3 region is CASSILNSGRRPYEQYF. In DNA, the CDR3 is TGTGCCAGTAGTATACTAAATAGCGGGAGACGGCCCTACGAGCAGTACTTC. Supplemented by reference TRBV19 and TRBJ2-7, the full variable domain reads DGGITQSPKYLFRKEGQNVTLSCEQNLNHDAMYWYRQDPGQGLRLIYYSQIVNDFQKGDIAEGYSVSREKKESFPLTVTSAQKNPTAFYLCASSILNSGRRPYEQYFGPGTRLTVT.

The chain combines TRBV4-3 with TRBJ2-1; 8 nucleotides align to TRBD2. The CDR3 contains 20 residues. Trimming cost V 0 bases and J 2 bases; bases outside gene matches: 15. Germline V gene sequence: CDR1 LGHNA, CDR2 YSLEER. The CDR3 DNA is TGCGCCAGCAGCCAAGAGGGAGTAGTAGCGGGAAGGGTTGCCTACAATGAGCAGTTCTTC. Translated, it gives CASSQEGVVAGRVAYNEQFF.

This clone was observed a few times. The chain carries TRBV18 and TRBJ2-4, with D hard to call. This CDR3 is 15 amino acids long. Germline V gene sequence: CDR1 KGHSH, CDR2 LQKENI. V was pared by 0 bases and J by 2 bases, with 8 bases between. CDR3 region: CASSPPAVTKNIQYF. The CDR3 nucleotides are TGTGCCAGCTCACCACCGGCAGTAACCAAAAACATTCAGTACTTC.